This T cell receptor (beta chain) was identified during a study of shared clonotypes between healthy human individuals (dated by TCRdb to 2018 to 2020). Broadly, across the study: The cohort comprised a couple of women and three men aged 18 to 49 years. Per donor, three plates each were used for CD4 naive and CD4 memory, two for CD8 naive, and one for CD8 memory. To estimate repertoire size and how much clonotype sharing occurs between individuals, the study deeply sequenced the blood TCR repertoires of roughly 5 healthy adults. Different laboratories and diverse techniques were used to prepare libraries and sequence TCR repertoires, to increase sequencing depth and limit assay-specific biases. Per donor, leukapheresis produced somewhere between about 0.9 and 10 billion PBMCs. The investigation overall reported the following: The small number of donors limited the genetic and exposure-history diversity represented. Naive subsets generally had larger estimated clonotype richness than memory subsets. Sampling was restricted to blood, and TCR repertoires in tissues likely differ from the TCR repertoires found in blood. Even with the large sequencing depth, rarefaction of the sorted-subset datasets indicated that sequencing was incomplete. Clonotypes shared by all four sorted-subset donors showed higher generation probabilities than non-shared clonotypes. Pairwise subsampling led to the expectation that sequencing depth would affect the degree of clonotype sharing among donors. Roughly 5% of naive CD4, 3% to 3.5% of naive CD8, approximately 2.2% of memory CD4, and 0.4% of memory CD8 clonotypes were shared across several donors.

Comments on this clone: Its antigen has not been determined. No base qualities exist here, and no much larger clone lies one base off it.

From the cysteine up to the phenylalanine, the CDR3 has a length of 14 residues. Only the CDR3 part of the read is kept: 42 bases, read in frame from the first base. Per the germline V gene, SNHLY is the CDR1 and FYNNEI is the CDR2. V and J are truncated by 2 bases and 9 bases respectively, leaving an intervening sequence of 14 bases. Using the deep immunoSEQ assay, multiplex PCR amplified TCR CDR3 regions from genomic DNA. For each cell subset, the extracted genomic DNA was distributed evenly across all wells of several immunoSEQ 96-well plates, and each plate served as one replicate. Each replicate PCR for sorted subsets received about 220 ng genomic DNA, equal to roughly 30,000 T cell genomes. Purified libraries were quantified with a Qubit 3.0 fluorometer, sized on a Bioanalyzer 2100, and re-quantified with the KAPA Library Quantification kit. Each immunoSEQ 96-well plate was sequenced on its own single-read 150-cycle Illumina NextSeq 550 flow cell. The paper's processing steps were these. Because the immunoSEQ output included only junctional sequences and no quality scores, the filtering could not be the same as the filtering used for full-length reads. Sequences were annotated with PyIR, a Python wrapper for IgBLAST v1.9, and V/J genes and CDR3 were assigned using IMGT germline references. Any read was removed if the V/J assignment was weak (E-value above 1e-6), the CDR3 was missing, or the read contained stop codons, out-of-frame junctions, or ambiguous translated residues. A V3J clonotype was defined by an identical inferred V gene, J gene, and CDR3 amino acid sequence. The percentage overlap between two repertoires was calculated by dividing the number of shared unique clonotypes by the size of the smaller repertoire. RTK rarefaction, the Chao1 estimator, and Recon v2.1 estimates of unobserved clonotypes were used to assess repertoire richness. For all TCRbeta clonotypes obtained by the gDNA method from several donors, generation probabilities were computed with OLGA. As stored in TCRdb, this immuneACCESS dataset retains in-frame rearrangements with V and J assigned. A fraction of the clones does not appear; measured against another copy, unresolved V genes explain less than half of the discrepancy, and the remainder lacks a known reason. V and J calls plus clone size are reproduced from that table; the DNA served to infer D and trimming. Across this sample there are approximately 600,000 clones, with 85% to 95% seen only once. Jointly, the top ten make up over 0.095% of the sample.

CD8 naive samples were obtained by positive selection for CCR7 among CD45RO-negative cells, yielding a CD45RA+CCR7+ population from which TemRA cells were excluded. The donors were healthy, HIV-negative adults who had no recently reported acute infections or vaccinations. Every donor was a Caucasian adult residing in Nashville, Tennessee, USA. After blood collection by leukapheresis, PBMCs were isolated using Ficoll-Histopaque density gradient centrifugation and then cryopreserved in the vapor phase of liquid nitrogen. Analytical flow cytometry was used to check the purity and quantity of each magnetically sorted T cell population. From each sorted fraction, genomic DNA was isolated and quantified by UV absorbance on a Nanodrop 2000c.

Sequencing was done on a sample of naive CD8+ T cells sorted from blood. Reading the label with the study, this specimen's cell subset or site is: CD45RA+CCR7+. The chain employs TRBV2 and TRBJ1-5; tentative D gene TRBD1, with 5 bases matching. This receptor was identified in a woman in her twenties or thirties in good health. This receptor has the CDR3 CASSEPGPPRPQHF. The sequenced DNA: TGTGCCAGCAGTGAACCGGGACCCCCGCGGCCCCAGCATTTT.